The rows below give T cell receptor beta chains drawn from one sample of a study of T-cell memory formation after mild COVID-19. TCRdb re-analysed the 5' RACE reads in MiXCR, keeping a single row per CDR3 protein. This table has roughly 550,000 distinct CDR3 sequences, around 20% appearing once. Material: PBMCs or a T cell subset sorted from them (not recorded which). These receptors were obtained from an adult woman who had mild COVID-19 (a few samples of this study predate the infection). Cell type and time point are not known. Each CDR3 is given with its conserved first and last residue. D genes are given only for firm matches. Clone size is given for some rows only: seen once, a few or many times, or a class if the clone is expanded.

V gene	D gene	clone size	J gene	CDR3 protein	CDR3 DNA
TRBV24-1	.	.	TRBJ1-5	CATSDVTGPNQPQHF	TGTGCCACCAGTGATGTGACAGGCCCTAATCAGCCCCAGCATTTT
TRBV11-2	.	.	TRBJ2-3	CASSFITKTQYF	TGTGCCAGCAGCTTTATCACCAAGACGCAGTATTTT
TRBV4-2	.	few	TRBJ2-7	CASSQEVRTAYRPTGNEQYF	TGTGCCAGCAGCCAAGAGGTCCGTACAGCGTATCGACCCACGGGGAACGAGCAGTACTTC
TRBV24-1	TRBD2	few	TRBJ2-1	CATSPASGSPGWNEQFF	TGTGCCACCTCCCCGGCTAGCGGGAGTCCAGGTTGGAATGAGCAGTTCTTC
TRBV7-8	TRBD2	.	TRBJ2-1	CASSLAGLADYNEQFF	TGTGCCAGCAGCTTAGCTGGACTAGCGGACTACAATGAGCAGTTCTTC
TRBV27	.	.	TRBJ1-4	CASSFSLATNEKLFF	TGTGCCAGCAGTTTTTCTCTTGCAACTAATGAAAAACTGTTTTTT
TRBV6-5	.	once	TRBJ1-1	CASSYSIRTAQAFF	TGTGCCAGCAGTTACTCGATCCGGACAGCGCAAGCTTTCTTT
TRBV12-3/TRBV12-4	.	.	TRBJ1-4	CASSFQAGKMTNEKLFF	TGTGCCAGCAGTTTCCAGGCAGGGAAAATGACTAATGAAAAACTGTTTTTT
TRBV20-1	TRBD1	.	TRBJ1-1	CSARDLTGTEAFF	TGCAGTGCTAGAGATCTGACAGGGACTGAAGCTTTCTTT
TRBV20-1	.	many	TRBJ2-7	CSARRGSSVDEQYF	TGCAGTGCTAGAAGGGGATCAAGCGTCGACGAGCAGTACTTC
TRBV6-5	TRBD1	few	TRBJ1-2	CASRAGTGYGYTF	TGTGCCAGCAGGGCGGGGACAGGCTATGGCTACACCTTC
TRBV6-5	.	few	TRBJ1-4	CASSYGTYFNEKLFF	TGTGCCAGCAGTTACGGGACTTACTTTAATGAAAAACTGTTTTTT
TRBV10-3	TRBD1	.	TRBJ2-2	CAINRGAGELFF	TGTGCCATCAACAGGGGTGCCGGGGAGCTGTTTTTT
TRBV5-1	.	.	TRBJ1-2	CASSTFGATYGYTF	TGCGCCAGCAGCACGTTCGGTGCGACGTATGGCTACACCTTC
TRBV6-2/TRBV6-3	TRBD1	few	TRBJ1-1	CASSYVTGGVLTEAFF	TGTGCCAGCAGTTACGTAACAGGGGGGGTTTTGACTGAAGCTTTCTTT
TRBV7-8	.	.	TRBJ2-1	CASSLTRQADNEQFF	TGTGCCAGCAGCCTTACTAGACAGGCTGACAATGAGCAGTTCTTC
TRBV5-1	.	.	TRBJ2-1	CASRRGTAYNEQFF	TGCGCCAGCAGGAGGGGCACGGCCTACAATGAGCAGTTCTTC
TRBV4-3	TRBD2	.	TRBJ2-7	CASSQDRPTSGMPYEQYF	TGCGCCAGCAGCCAAGACCGCCCGACTAGCGGAATGCCCTACGAGCAGTACTTC
TRBV30	TRBD1	.	TRBJ2-2	CAWDLTGVGTGELFF	TGTGCCTGGGACTTAACAGGGGTGGGCACCGGGGAGCTGTTTTTT
TRBV29-1	.	.	TRBJ2-7	CSVLDHSYEQYF	TGCAGCGTTCTGGACCATTCCTACGAGCAGTACTTC
TRBV10-3	.	.	TRBJ2-4	CAISESGAKAKNIQYF	TGTGCCATCAGTGAATCAGGGGCGAAAGCCAAAAACATTCAGTACTTC
TRBV24-1	TRBD1	.	TRBJ2-1	CATSPGQGRANEQFF	TGTGCCACCAGTCCGGGACAGGGAAGAGCGAATGAGCAGTTCTTC
TRBV29-1	.	.	TRBJ1-3	CSAGQSGNTIYF	TGCAGCGCAGGACAGTCAGGAAACACCATATATTTT
TRBV15	.	.	TRBJ2-1	CATSRNRAVSYNEQFF	TGTGCCACCAGCAGAAACAGAGCGGTCTCCTACAATGAGCAGTTCTTC
TRBV12-3/TRBV12-4	.	few	TRBJ1-6	CASSLSQVRSALHF	TGTGCCAGCAGTTTATCCCAGGTGAGATCGGCCCTCCACTTT
TRBV9	.	.	TRBJ2-2	CASSVVQGTGELFF	TGTGCCAGCAGCGTAGTTCAGGGGACCGGGGAGCTGTTTTTT
TRBV5-1	TRBD2	few	TRBJ2-5	CASSLASGSQETQYF	TGCGCCAGCAGCTTGGCTAGCGGGAGTCAAGAGACCCAGTACTTC
TRBV2	TRBD2	.	TRBJ2-4	CASSLAGGRLLAKNIQYF	TGTGCCAGCAGCCTAGCGGGGGGGAGATTACTAGCCAAAAACATTCAGTACTTC
TRBV6-1	TRBD1	few	TRBJ2-3	CASSGLGQGATDTQYF	TGTGCCAGCAGTGGACTGGGACAGGGGGCGACAGATACGCAGTATTTT
TRBV5-1	TRBD1	.	TRBJ2-7	CASSFLDRVTYEQYF	TGCGCCAGCAGCTTCCTGGACAGGGTTACCTACGAGCAGTACTTC
TRBV12-3/TRBV12-4	.	few	TRBJ2-3	CASSETATPVDTQYF	TGTGCCAGCAGTGAAACAGCTACCCCAGTAGATACGCAGTATTTT
TRBV18	TRBD1	few	TRBJ2-7	CASSVRQGNFYEQYF	TGTGCCAGCTCAGTAAGACAGGGAAACTTCTACGAGCAGTACTTC
TRBV12-3/TRBV12-4	.	many	TRBJ1-1	CASSLELEAFF	TGTGCCAGCAGTTTAGAATTGGAAGCTTTCTTT
TRBV18	TRBD2	.	TRBJ2-1	CASSPNVLAGDNEQFF	TGTGCCAGCTCCCCGAACGTACTAGCGGGGGACAATGAGCAGTTCTTC
TRBV6-2/TRBV6-3	.	.	TRBJ2-7	CASSGQPYEQYF	TGTGCCAGCAGCGGGCAGCCCTACGAGCAGTACTTC
TRBV29-1	.	.	TRBJ1-1	CSVGVNTEAFF	TGCAGCGTTGGGGTGAACACTGAAGCTTTCTTT
TRBV5-6	.	.	TRBJ2-4	CASSHSVRNIQYF	TGTGCCAGCAGCCATAGCGTGAGAAACATTCAGTACTTC
TRBV5-1	TRBD2	.	TRBJ2-3	CASSPLLAGEGDTQYF	TGCGCCAGCAGCCCTCTTTTAGCGGGAGAGGGGGATACGCAGTATTTT
TRBV12-3/TRBV12-4	.	.	TRBJ2-7	CASSRGTVSEQYF	TGTGCCAGCAGCCGCGGGACAGTTAGCGAGCAGTACTTC
TRBV6-5	.	few	TRBJ1-1	CASRSMIRDTEAFF	TGTGCCAGCAGGAGCATGATAAGGGACACTGAAGCTTTCTTT
TRBV4-1	.	.	TRBJ2-1	CASSQVFGNEQFF	TGCGCCAGCAGCCAAGTTTTCGGCAATGAGCAGTTCTTC
TRBV7-2	.	few	TRBJ2-3	CASSLLTQYF	TGTGCCAGCAGCCTCTTGACGCAGTATTTT
TRBV7-2	TRBD1	.	TRBJ1-2	CASSSDRGNYGYTF	TGTGCCAGCAGTTCGGACAGGGGCAACTATGGCTACACCTTC
TRBV25-1	.	.	TRBJ2-1	CASSRPNVVYNEQFF	TGTGCCAGCAGTAGGCCCAATGTAGTCTACAATGAGCAGTTCTTC
TRBV12-3/TRBV12-4	.	few	TRBJ1-2	CASSLVGGGGYTF	TGTGCCAGCAGTTTGGTCGGCGGGGGAGGCTACACCTTC
TRBV4-1	.	few	TRBJ1-2	CASSQDWVPGYGYTF	TGCGCCAGCAGCCAAGATTGGGTCCCTGGCTATGGCTACACCTTC
TRBV12-3/TRBV12-4	TRBD2	few	TRBJ2-2	CASNIAGFNPGELFF	TGTGCCAGCAATATAGCGGGATTCAATCCCGGGGAGCTGTTTTTT
TRBV21-1	.	.	TRBJ1-2	CASSKDPGGYTF	TGTGCCAGCAGCAAAGATCCGGGAGGCTACACCTTC
TRBV5-1	TRBD1	.	TRBJ1-6	CASSGGQHNSPLHF	TGCGCCAGCAGCGGGGGACAGCATAATTCACCCCTCCACTTT
TRBV27	TRBD1	.	TRBJ2-6	CASSLILIGQGRSGANVLTF	TGTGCCAGCAGCCTGATCCTCATAGGACAGGGACGCTCTGGGGCCAACGTCCTGACTTTC
TRBV6-5	.	few	TRBJ2-3	CASLQGPTDTQYF	TGTGCCAGCCTCCAGGGGCCCACAGATACGCAGTATTTT
TRBV12-5	.	few	TRBJ1-1	CASAPEGETEAFF	TGTGCTAGTGCTCCGGAGGGAGAGACTGAAGCTTTCTTT
TRBV12-3/TRBV12-4	TRBD1	.	TRBJ1-1	CASSSQGRGTEAFF	TGTGCCAGCAGTTCACAGGGGCGCGGCACTGAAGCTTTCTTT
TRBV7-9	TRBD2	.	TRBJ2-1	CASGWLAENEQFF	TGTGCCTCGGGGTGGCTAGCGGAAAATGAGCAGTTCTTC
TRBV11-2	.	few	TRBJ2-2	CASSSALATGELFF	TGTGCCAGCAGCTCCGCCCTGGCCACCGGGGAGCTGTTTTTT